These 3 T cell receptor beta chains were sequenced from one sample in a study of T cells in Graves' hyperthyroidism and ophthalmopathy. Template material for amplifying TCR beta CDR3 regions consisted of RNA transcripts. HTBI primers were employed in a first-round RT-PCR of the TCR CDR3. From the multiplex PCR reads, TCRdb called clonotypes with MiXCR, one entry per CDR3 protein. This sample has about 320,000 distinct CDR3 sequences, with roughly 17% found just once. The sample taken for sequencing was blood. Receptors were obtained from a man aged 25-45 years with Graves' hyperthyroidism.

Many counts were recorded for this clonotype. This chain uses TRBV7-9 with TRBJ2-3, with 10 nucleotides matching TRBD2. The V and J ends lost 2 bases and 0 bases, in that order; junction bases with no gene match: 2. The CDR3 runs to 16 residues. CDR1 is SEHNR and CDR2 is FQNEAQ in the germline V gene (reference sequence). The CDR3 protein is CASSLRTSGSTDTQYF. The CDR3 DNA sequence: TGTGCCAGCAGCTTACGGACTAGCGGCAGCACAGATACGCAGTATTTT.

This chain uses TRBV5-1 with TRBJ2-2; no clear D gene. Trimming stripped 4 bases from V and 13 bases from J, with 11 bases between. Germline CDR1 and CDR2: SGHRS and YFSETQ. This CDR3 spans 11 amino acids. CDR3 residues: CASSLDGPLFF. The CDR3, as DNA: TGCGCCAGCAGCCTGGACGGCCCGCTGTTTTTT.

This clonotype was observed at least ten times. The CDR3 coding sequence is TGCAGTGCTAGTAACAGGGGGCTGAACACTGAAGCTTTCTTT. It translates to CSASNRGLNTEAFF. The V and J genes are TRBV20-1 and TRBJ1-1, with 9 bases matching TRBD1. The CDR3 loop spans 14 amino acids. Trimming cost V 3 bases and J 0 bases; bases outside gene matches: 2. The germline CDR1 and CDR2 sequences are DFQATT and SNEGSKA (reference sequence).